The rows below give T cell receptor beta chains drawn from one sample of a study of Graves' ophthalmopathy and Graves' hyperthyroidism. Using its own MiXCR run on the multiplex PCR reads, TCRdb lists one record per CDR3 protein. In the table there are 650,000 to 900,000 distinct CDR3 sequences, approximately 40% of which are singletons. What was sequenced was peripheral blood. The receptors were gathered from an adult man with Graves' ophthalmopathy. The CDR3 runs from the conserved cysteine through the conserved F or W. D genes are given only for firm matches. The size of a clone is reported for some rows only, either as once, few or many, or as a class for expanded clones.

TRBV20-1,.,TRBJ1-6,.,TGCAGTGCTAGACTCCGGGACCCGAATTCACCCCTCCACTTT,CSARLRDPNSPLHF
TRBV25-1,TRBD1,TRBJ1-1,.,TGTGCCAGCAGCCAGACAGGGTCTGAAGCTTTCTTT,CASSQTGSEAFF
TRBV20-1,.,TRBJ2-7,few,TGCAGTGCCTTGACGACGGACTCCTACGAGCAGTACTTC,CSALTTDSYEQYF
TRBV7-2,.,TRBJ2-2,many,TGTGCCAGCAGCCCGTCTAGCGGAGGGGGGGGGGAGCTGTTTTTT,CASSPSSGGGGELFF
TRBV29-1,.,TRBJ2-7,many,TGCAGCGTTGAGGGCTTCACCCCTACCGAGCAGTACTTC,CSVEGFTPTEQYF
TRBV7-2,TRBD1,TRBJ2-7,many,TGTGCCAGCAGCTTGAGGGGACAGGGGTCCTACGAGCAGTACTTC,CASSLRGQGSYEQYF
TRBV25-1,.,TRBJ2-6,.,TGTGCCAGCTCACCACAGCACTCTGGGGCCAACGTCCTGACTTTC,CASSPQHSGANVLTF
TRBV29-1,TRBD2,TRBJ2-1,few,TGCAGCGTTGATAGCGGGGCATACAATGAGCAGTTCTTC,CSVDSGAYNEQFF
TRBV7-9,.,TRBJ2-2,few,TGTGCCAGCAGCTTAGCGAATATGGGCACCGGGGAGCTGTTTTTT,CASSLANMGTGELFF
TRBV5-1,TRBD1,TRBJ2-7,many,TGCGCCAGCAGCCCTAGACAGGGGGCGACCTACGAGCAGTACTTC,CASSPRQGATYEQYF
TRBV9,TRBD1,TRBJ2-5,once,TGTGCCAGCGGACAGGTCATCTCTGGGGGTGAGACCCAGTACTTC,CASGQVISGGETQYF
TRBV19,.,TRBJ1-4,.,TGTGCCTCCCATAGGCGGGTGGGTGAAAAACTGTTTTTT,CASHRRVGEKLFF
TRBV10-3,TRBD2,TRBJ2-5,many,TGTGCCATCAAGGGGACTAGTTCAGAGACCCAGTACTTC,CAIKGTSSETQYF
TRBV15,.,TRBJ2-7,few,TGTGCCACCAGTCTGAGGACTAGGGGGCGTTACGAGCAGTACTTC,CATSLRTRGRYEQYF
TRBV29-1,.,TRBJ1-2,.,TGCAGCTTATTAGGGTATGGCTACACCTTC,CSLLGYGYTF
TRBV2,.,TRBJ1-5,many,TGTGCCAGCAGTGAAGCTAGGACAACTATTAGCAATCAGCCCCAGCATTTT,CASSEARTTISNQPQHF
TRBV19,TRBD1,TRBJ1-1,.,TGTGCCAGTAGTATACCTTTGGGGACAGTAAACACTGAAGCTTTCTTT,CASSIPLGTVNTEAFF
TRBV5-6,.,TRBJ1-2,once,TGTGCCTGGAGCCCTCCGCCAGAACATGGCTACACCTTC,CAWSPPPEHGYTF
TRBV2,TRBD1,TRBJ1-5,.,TGTGCCAGCAGTGAGACAGGGAATGATCAGCCCCAGCATTTT,CASSETGNDQPQHF
TRBV12-3/TRBV12-4,TRBD1,TRBJ1-2,.,TGTGCCAGCAGCTACGGACAGGTCGCGGGTGGCTACACCTTC,CASSYGQVAGGYTF
TRBV24-1,TRBD1,TRBJ1-1,once,TGTGCCACCAGGTCCCGTACAGGGGCGAAGAACACTGAAGCTTTCTTT,CATRSRTGAKNTEAFF
TRBV5-6,.,TRBJ2-1,.,TGCGCCAGCAGCTTGGAGGTCAACTCCTACAATGAGCAGTTCTTC,CASSLEVNSYNEQFF
TRBV15,TRBD1,TRBJ1-4,once,TGTGCCAGCGCAAACAGGGGGAGTAATGAAAAACTGTTTTTT,CASANRGSNEKLFF
TRBV7-8,.,TRBJ1-1,many,TGTGCCAGCAGCTGGACACTCGTGAACACTGAAGCTTTCTTT,CASSWTLVNTEAFF
TRBV2,.,TRBJ1-1,many,TGTGCCAGCAGCCGCAGGTACACTGAAGCTTTCTTT,CASSRRYTEAFF
TRBV12-3/TRBV12-4,.,TRBJ1-4,.,TGTGCCAGCAGTGATCCGGGACGTTTGCTGTTTTTT,CASSDPGRLLFF
TRBV20-1,TRBD2,TRBJ2-5,few,TGCAGTGCAACCGGCGGGGGGAATCAAGAGACCCAGTACTTC,CSATGGGNQETQYF
TRBV25-1,.,TRBJ2-7,.,TGTGCCAGCAGTTTAGTCGTCGGGGCTAGCGCCTCCTACGAGCAGTACTTC,CASSLVVGASASYEQYF
TRBV20-1,.,TRBJ2-5,once,TGCAGTGCTAGAGATCCCCTTATGGCCGGGGCTGTGGAGACCCAGTACTTC,CSARDPLMAGAVETQYF
TRBV15,.,TRBJ2-3,few,TGTGCCACCAGCAGAGAGCTTTCGTATACGCAGTATTTT,CATSRELSYTQYF
TRBV2,TRBD1,TRBJ2-7,.,TGTGCCAGCAGTTACCGCCATACTGGGACAGATCCACCCTACGAGCAGTACTTC,CASSYRHTGTDPPYEQYF
TRBV6-6,TRBD1,TRBJ2-7,.,TGTGCCAGCAGTTACTCGATACAGGGGGCTTGGTCCTACGAGCAGTACTTC,CASSYSIQGAWSYEQYF
TRBV7-9,.,TRBJ1-1,many,TGTGCCAGCAGCCAATATTCGAGTACTGAAGCTTTCTTT,CASSQYSSTEAFF
TRBV15,.,TRBJ1-5,.,TGTGCCACCAGCAGCGGACGGCGGGCGGATCAGCCCCAGCATTTT,CATSSGRRADQPQHF
TRBV25-1,.,TRBJ1-2,few,TGTGCCAGCAGTACCAGGGTCAGGGGCTACACCTTC,CASSTRVRGYTF
TRBV15,.,TRBJ2-5,many,TGTGCCACCAGCAATAAGGGTGGCGGAGGCGAGACCCAGTACTTC,CATSNKGGGGETQYF
TRBV12-3/TRBV12-4,.,TRBJ2-6,.,TGTGCCGGAAGGGTGGCTGGGGCCAACGTCCTGACTTTC,CAGRVAGANVLTF
TRBV29-1,TRBD2,TRBJ2-5,.,TGCAGCGTGCGGGGGAGTGAGAACCAAGAGACCCAGTACTTC,CSVRGSENQETQYF
TRBV20-1,.,TRBJ1-2,many,TGCAGTGCTCGACCAGGGAATGGCTACACCTTC,CSARPGNGYTF
TRBV19,.,TRBJ1-1,.,TGTGCCAGTAGTGCCGCAGCCAGGGCGACTGAAGCTTTCTTT,CASSAAARATEAFF
TRBV7-6,TRBD2,TRBJ2-7,few,TGTGCCAGCAGCCTCTCTAGCGGGGGGTATGACTACGAGCAGTACTTC,CASSLSSGGYDYEQYF
TRBV20-1,TRBD1,TRBJ2-5,few,TGCAGTGCTAGAGCTCCACCGGGACAGGGTTTTGAGACCCAGTACTTC,CSARAPPGQGFETQYF
TRBV5-4,.,TRBJ2-5,.,TGTGCCAGCAGTCAACCGGGCCTCTCCCAAGAGACCCAGTACTTC,CASSQPGLSQETQYF
TRBV24-1,.,TRBJ1-5,.,TGTGCCAGCAGCCCCTGGGAGGGCAGTCAGCCCCAGCATTTT,CASSPWEGSQPQHF
TRBV29-1,TRBD1,TRBJ2-7,many,TGCAGCGTTCGACAGGGGGCCATATACGAGCAGTACTTC,CSVRQGAIYEQYF
TRBV4-3,.,TRBJ2-7,.,TGCGCCAGCAGCCTCTACACCGGTCCTTCCTACGAGCAGTACTTC,CASSLYTGPSYEQYF
TRBV10-3,.,TRBJ1-4,.,TGTGCCATCAGTGAGTCGGGGGATGAAAAACTGTTTTTT,CAISESGDEKLFF
TRBV25-1,.,TRBJ2-2,.,TGTGCCAGCAGTTGGGACCTTTACACCGGGGAGCTGTTTTTT,CASSWDLYTGELFF
TRBV12-3/TRBV12-4,TRBD1,TRBJ2-2,few,TGTGCCAGCAGATTAACCGGGACAGGGTTTACCGGGGAGCTGTTTTTT,CASRLTGTGFTGELFF
TRBV7-9,TRBD2,TRBJ2-7,few,TGTGCCAGCAGCCAAGAAGGCGGGAGACTCGCCGAGCAGTACTTC,CASSQEGGRLAEQYF
TRBV7-9,TRBD1,TRBJ2-2,.,TGTGCCAGCAGCGGACAGGTCGCCGGGGAGCTGTTTTTT,CASSGQVAGELFF
TRBV25-1,TRBD1,TRBJ2-3,.,TGTGCCAGCAGTTCCCCCCAGGGGGCCTTAGATACGCAGTATTTT,CASSSPQGALDTQYF
TRBV10-3,.,TRBJ1-2,many,TGTGCCATCAGTGAATACGGAGACAGATATGGCTACACCTTC,CAISEYGDRYGYTF
TRBV25-1,TRBD1,TRBJ1-2,.,TGTGCCAGCAGTGAACTAGGCAGGGGGATAGGGTACACCTTC,CASSELGRGIGYTF
TRBV7-2,TRBD1,TRBJ2-5,.,TGTGCCAGCAGCCCCCGGACAGGGGGCGCGGGGACCCAGTACTTC,CASSPRTGGAGTQYF
TRBV7-3,TRBD1,TRBJ1-1,.,TGTGCCAGCAGTCGACAGGGGGCAAAGGCTTTCTTT,CASSRQGAKAFF
TRBV6-1,.,TRBJ1-6,.,TGTGCCAGCAGTGAGGGGACCGCCGGTTCACCCCTCCACTTT,CASSEGTAGSPLHF